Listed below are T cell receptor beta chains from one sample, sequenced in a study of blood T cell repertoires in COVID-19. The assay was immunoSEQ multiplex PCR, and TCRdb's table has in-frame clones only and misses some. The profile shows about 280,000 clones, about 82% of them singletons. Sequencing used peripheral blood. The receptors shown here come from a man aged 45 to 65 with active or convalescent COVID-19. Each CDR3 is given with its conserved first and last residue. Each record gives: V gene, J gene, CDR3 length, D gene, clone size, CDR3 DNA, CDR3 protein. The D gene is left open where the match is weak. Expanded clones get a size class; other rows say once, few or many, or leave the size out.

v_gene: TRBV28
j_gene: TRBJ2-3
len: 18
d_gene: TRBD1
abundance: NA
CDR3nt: TGTGCCAGCAGTCCCCCCTTTCGGACAGGGGCGCGTGGGGAGACGCAGTATTTT
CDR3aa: CASSPPFRTGARGETQYF

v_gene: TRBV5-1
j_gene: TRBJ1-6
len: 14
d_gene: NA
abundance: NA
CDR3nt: TGCGCCAGCATGGAGAGCTCCTATAATTCACCCCTCCACTTT
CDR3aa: CASMESSYNSPLHF

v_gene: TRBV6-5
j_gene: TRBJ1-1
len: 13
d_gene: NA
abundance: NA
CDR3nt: TGTGCCGGCTCCTCTACAGTGAACGGTGAAGCTTTCTTT
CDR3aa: CAGSSTVNGEAFF

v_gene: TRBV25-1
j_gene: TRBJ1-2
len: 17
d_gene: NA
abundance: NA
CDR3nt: TGTGCCAGCAGTGAAGCGGGGGTGGGTCGTTTTAACTATGGCTACACCTTC
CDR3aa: CASSEAGVGRFNYGYTF

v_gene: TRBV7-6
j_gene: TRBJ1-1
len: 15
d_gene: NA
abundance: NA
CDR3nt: TGTGCCAGCAGCTTAGCCTGGGGAGGGGCCACTGAAGCTTTCTTT
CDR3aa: CASSLAWGGATEAFF

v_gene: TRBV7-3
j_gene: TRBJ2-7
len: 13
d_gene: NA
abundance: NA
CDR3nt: TGTGCCAGCAGCTTAGGCTTTCCCTACGAGCAGTACTTC
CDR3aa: CASSLGFPYEQYF

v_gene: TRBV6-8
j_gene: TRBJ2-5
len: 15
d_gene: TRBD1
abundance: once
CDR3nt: TGTGCCAGCAGTGACCGGGACAGGTCCCAAGAGACCCAGTACTTC
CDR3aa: CASSDRDRSQETQYF

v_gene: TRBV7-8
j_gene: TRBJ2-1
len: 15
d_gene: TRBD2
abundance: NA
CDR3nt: TGTGCCAGCAGCTTAGCTGATAGCGGGGTCTATGAGCAGTTCTTC
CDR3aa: CASSLADSGVYEQFF

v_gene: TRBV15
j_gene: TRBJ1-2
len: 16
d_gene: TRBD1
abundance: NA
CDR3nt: TGTGCCACCAGCAGAGGTGGGACAGCCTTGGGTCGCGGCTACACCTTC
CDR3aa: CATSRGGTALGRGYTF

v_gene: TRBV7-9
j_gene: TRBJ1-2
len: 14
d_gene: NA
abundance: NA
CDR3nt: TGTGCCAGCAGCCTGCCGATTGGTCTAGGAGGCTACACCTTC
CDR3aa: CASSLPIGLGGYTF

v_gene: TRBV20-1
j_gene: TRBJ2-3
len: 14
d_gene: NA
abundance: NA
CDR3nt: TGCAGTGCTAGTGGCGCTGGTAGCACAGATACGCAGTATTTT
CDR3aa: CSASGAGSTDTQYF

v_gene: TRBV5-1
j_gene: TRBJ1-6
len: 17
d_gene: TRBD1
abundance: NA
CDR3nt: TGCGCCAGCAGCTTGGTGACAGGGGTTTCCTATAATTCACCCCTCCACTTT
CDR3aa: CASSLVTGVSYNSPLHF

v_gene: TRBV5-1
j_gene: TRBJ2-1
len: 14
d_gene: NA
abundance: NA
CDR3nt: TGCGCCAGCAGCTTGGCGGCTAGGAACAATGAGCAGTTCTTC
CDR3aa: CASSLAARNNEQFF